The 20 T cell receptor beta chains below were found in one sample sequenced in a study of blood T cell repertoires in COVID-19 (dated by TCRdb to about 2020). The library relied on the immunoSEQ multiplex PCR assay. The clones in this table, taken by TCRdb from immuneACCESS, are in-frame only. Not every clone is retained; where verified, under half of the shortfall comes from an unresolved V gene, and the cause of the rest is unknown. This sample gives roughly 200,000 clones in total; 70% to 90% of them show up just once. Over 15% of the sample comes from the top ten. The sample comprised peripheral blood. The receptors derive from a middle-aged man with COVID-19, enrolled during active disease.

The J gene is TRBJ2-1, the V gene TRBV25-1; no reliable D call. Per the germline V gene, CDR1 is MGHDK and CDR2 is SYGVNS. The length of the CDR3 is 13 residues. V was shortened by 8 bases and J by 4 bases, with 12 bases between the two germline ends. The CDR3 reads CASSVPGYNEQFF. The CDR3 DNA reads as TGTGCCAGCTCCGTTCCAGGTTACAATGAGCAGTTCTTC.

The V call is TRBV3-1 (or the pseudogene TRBV3-2), the J call TRBJ2-1; possible D gene TRBD1, 7 bases. Trimming pared 0 bases from V and 4 bases from J, leaving 10 bases between. Germline V gene lookup returns CDR1 LGHDT and CDR2 YNNKEL (reference sequence). The CDR3 spans 15 residues. CDR3 bases: TGTGCCAGCAGCCAAGACGGGGGACAGTACAATGAGCAGTTCTTC. It encodes CASSQDGGQYNEQFF.

This chain joins TRBV11-2 and TRBJ1-2, with 7 bases that match TRBD1. CDR1 and CDR2 (germline): SGHAT, FQNNGV. This CDR3 spans 17 amino acids. V was pared by 5 bases and J by 2 bases, with 14 bases of the junction left unmatched. Written as DNA, the CDR3 is TGTGCCAGCAGCCAAATAACCGGGACAGCGAGGAACTATGGCTACACCTTC. Its translation: CASSQITGTARNYGYTF.

In this sample, this clone turned up once. The chain is built from TRBV30 and TRBJ2-1, with 11 bases identical to TRBD1. Germline CDR1 is GTSNPN and CDR2 is SVGIG (reference sequence). The V gene end was trimmed by 2 bases and the J gene end by 4 bases; junction bases not matched to a gene: 7. This CDR3 has 16 amino acids. The CDR3 protein is CAWSPGQGAWYNEQFF. CDR3 DNA: TGTGCCTGGAGTCCAGGACAGGGGGCTTGGTACAATGAGCAGTTCTTC.

Here the CDR3 reads CASSPRSYPSYEQYF. The DNA of the CDR3 is TGTGCCAGTAGCCCACGGAGTTATCCCTCCTACGAGCAGTACTTC. The chain links TRBV19 to TRBJ2-7; D ambiguous. CDR1 and CDR2 (germline): LNHDA, SQIVND (reference sequence). The V end lost 6 bases, the J end lost 0 bases, and 15 bases lay between the germline ends. The CDR3 has 15 amino acids.

The chain combines TRBV7-3 with TRBJ1-6, with D perhaps matching TRBD1 (6 bases). Germline values: CDR1 SGHTA, CDR2 FQGTGA. Between the trimmed V and J ends, which lost 5 bases and 9 bases, there was a span of 11 bases. The CDR3 extends over 13 amino acids. As DNA, the CDR3 is TGTGCCAGCAGCCCAGGGGTCGGTTCACCCCTCCACTTT. Its translation is CASSPGVGSPLHF.

The count of this clone is one. The chain is built from TRBV5-1 and TRBJ2-7; 10 nucleotides line up with TRBD1. V shed 4 bases and J 6 bases; nucleotides not matched to a gene: 7. This CDR3 is 14 amino acids long. Germline CDR1 reads SGHRS; CDR2 reads YFSETQ. CDR3 sequence (DNA): TGCGCCAGCAGCGGAGACAGGGGGCTGGGCGAGCAGTACTTC. Protein: CASSGDRGLGEQYF.

The gene calls are TRBV7-8 and TRBJ2-1; a possible D gene is TRBD1 (6 bases). CDR3 size: 11 residues. V lost 7 bases and J lost 10, with 11 bases in between. Looked up from germline, CDR1 is SGHVS and CDR2 is FQNEAQ. CDR3 bases: TGTGCCAGCACCTCCGGGACAGAGCAGTTCTTC. This translates into CASTSGTEQFF.

On this clone: This same CDR3 is encoded by further DNA sequences in the sample. The rearrangement links TRBV7-2 to TRBJ2-7; 13 bases map to TRBD2. V was pared by 5 bases and J by 2 bases, with 3 bases of the junction left unmatched. The CDR3 runs 15 residues. Germline V CDR1 and CDR2: SGHTA, FQGNSA. The CDR3 is CASSTGTSGAYEQYF. The CDR3 coding sequence is TGTGCCAGCAGCACCGGGACTAGCGGGGCCTACGAGCAGTACTTC.

The chain joins TRBV19 to TRBJ1-5; TRBD1 aligns across 8 bases. Losses at the gene ends were 4 bases for V and 9 bases for J; bases not matched to a gene: 14. Germline CDR1 and CDR2: LNHDA and SQIVND (reference sequence). The CDR3 length is 16 residues. CDR3 loop: CASSTNLRGRLRPQHF. As DNA, the CDR3 is TGTGCCAGTAGTACCAACCTCAGGGGGCGCCTTCGGCCCCAGCATTTT. Filled out from reference TRBV19 and TRBJ1-5, the complete variable domain reads DGGITQSPKYLFRKEGQNVTLSCEQNLNHDAMYWYRQDPGQGLRLIYYSQIVNDFQKGDIAEGYSVSREKKESFPLTVTSAQKNPTAFYLCASSTNLRGRLRPQHFGDGTRLSIL.

This CDR3 reads CASSPGTGGMNNQPQHF. CDR3 in DNA: TGTGCCAGCAGCCCCGGGACAGGGGGCATGAACAATCAGCCCCAGCATTTT. The chain is built from TRBV5-5 and TRBJ1-5; 12 bases are a match to TRBD1. From germline, CDR1 is SGHKS and CDR2 YYEKEE (reference sequence). The CDR3 has 17 amino acids. V lost 4 bases to trimming and J lost 3 bases; unmatched junction nucleotides: 8.

The rearrangement uses TRBV19 and TRBJ2-3, with 11 bases aligning to TRBD2. V gave up 5 bases and J gave up 6 bases; unmatched junction bases: 10. Germline V lookup: CDR1 LNHDA, CDR2 SQIVND (reference sequence). The CDR3 is 16 residues long. In DNA form, the CDR3 reads TGTGCCAGTAGTCCCCGGGTAGCGGGGGGGGAGGATACGCAGTATTTT. It translates to CASSPRVAGGEDTQYF.

The chain couples TRBV5-1 to TRBJ2-3; the match to TRBD1 covers 8 bases. V trimming: 0 bases; J trimming: 5 bases; junction bases outside the gene matches: 5. This CDR3 has 15 amino acids. Germline lookup yields CDR1 SGHRS and CDR2 YFSETQ. The CDR3 loop is CASSLVPGGEDTQYF. The CDR3 nucleotides are TGCGCCAGCAGCTTGGTGCCAGGGGGCGAAGATACGCAGTATTTT. The entire variable domain, with the rest obtained from reference TRBV5-1 and TRBJ2-3, is as follows: KAGVTQTPRYLIKTRGQQVTLSCSPISGHRSVSWYQQTPGQGLQFLFEYFSETQRNKGNFPGRFSGRQFSNSRSEMNVSTLELGDSALYLCASSLVPGGEDTQYFGPGTRLTVL.

This clone has a handful of counts. This chain links TRBV27 with TRBJ1-4; perhaps TRBD1 as D (6 bases). CDR1 and CDR2 from the germline V gene are MNHEY and SMNVEV (reference sequence). The V gene lost 1 base and the J gene lost 0 bases, with 15 bases spanning the gap. The CDR3 has 18 residues. The CDR3 is CASSLFGQHSATNEKLFF. DNA for the CDR3: TGTGCCAGCAGTTTATTCGGACAGCACTCTGCAACTAATGAAAAACTGTTTTTT.

The chain links TRBV7-9 to TRBJ1-2; TRBD1 matches at 7 bases. The CDR3 extends over 16 amino acids. Germline-derived CDR1 and CDR2 are SEHNR and FQNEAQ (reference sequence). V was clipped by 7 bases and J by 6 bases; unmatched bases: 17. The CDR3 loop reads CASTRGPVTGVDGYTF. Written as DNA, the CDR3 is TGTGCCAGCACCAGAGGCCCCGTTACAGGGGTCGATGGCTACACCTTC.

This clone has only a few counts. Other DNA sequences in the same sample also yield this CDR3. The V call is TRBV3-1 (or the pseudogene TRBV3-2), the J call TRBJ1-3, with a possible D match to TRBD1 (5 bases). The V and J ends lost 1 base and 2 bases respectively, with 6 bases between them. There are 14 residues in the CDR3. Germline CDR1 is LGHDT and CDR2 is YNNKEL (reference sequence). In DNA, the CDR3 is TGTGCCAGCAGCCAAGCGGGGGCTGGAAACACCATATATTTT. It specifies CASSQAGAGNTIYF.

In its sample, this clone was seen once. The chain has TRBV24-1 and TRBJ1-5; 9 bases match TRBD1. Per the germline V gene, CDR1 is KGHDR and CDR2 is SFDVKD. This CDR3 spans 15 amino acids. Losses at the gene ends were 8 bases for V and 4 bases for J; bases not matched to a gene: 8. The CDR3 protein is CATNTGQGRNQPQHF. In DNA form, the CDR3 reads TGTGCCACCAACACCGGACAGGGGAGGAATCAGCCCCAGCATTTT.

The V call is TRBV21-1, the J call TRBJ2-1; TRBD2, the table's D call, lacks a check against the DNA. TRBV21-1 is given as a pseudogene. The CDR3 loop spans 15 amino acids. CDR3 in DNA: TGTGCCAGCAGTTGGGGGCGGGAGTTCTACAATGAGCAGTTCTTC. It codes for CASSWGREFYNEQFF.

The chain recombines TRBV29-1 with TRBJ2-3; TRBD2 agrees at 11 bases. The germline V gene has CDR1 SQVTM and CDR2 ANQGSEA. Losses at the gene ends were 7 bases for V and 4 bases for J; bases not matched to a gene: 13. This CDR3 is built from 16 residues. In nucleotides, the CDR3 is TGCAGCGATAGCGGGAGGGCCATCGGAGCGGCAGATACGCAGTATTTT. It yields the protein CSDSGRAIGAADTQYF.

The chain recombines TRBV2 with TRBJ2-7, with 7 bases matching TRBD1. The germline gives CDR1 SNHLY, CDR2 FYNNEI. The CDR3 is 12 residues long. V lost 6 bases and J lost 6; bases outside the gene matches: 5. This chain's CDR3 is CASSLDRFEQYF. The CDR3, as DNA: TGTGCCAGCAGCCTGGACAGGTTCGAGCAGTACTTC.